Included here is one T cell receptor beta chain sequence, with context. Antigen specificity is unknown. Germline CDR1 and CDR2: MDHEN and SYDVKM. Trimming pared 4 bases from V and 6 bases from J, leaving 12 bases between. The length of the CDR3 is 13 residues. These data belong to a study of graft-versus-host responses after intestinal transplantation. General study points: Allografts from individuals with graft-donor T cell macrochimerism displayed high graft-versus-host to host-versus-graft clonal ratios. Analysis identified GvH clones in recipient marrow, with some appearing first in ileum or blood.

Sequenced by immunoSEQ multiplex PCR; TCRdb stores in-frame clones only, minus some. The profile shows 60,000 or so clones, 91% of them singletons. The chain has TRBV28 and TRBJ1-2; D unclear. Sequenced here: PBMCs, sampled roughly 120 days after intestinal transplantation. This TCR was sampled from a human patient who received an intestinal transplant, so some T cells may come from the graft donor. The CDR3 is CASSSPYGNGYTF. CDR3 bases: TGTGCCAGCAGTTCTCCTTATGGGAATGGCTACACCTTC.